Listed here are 12 T cell receptor beta chains from one sample, sequenced in a study of T cell responses to AZD1222 COVID-19 vaccine. Here immunoSEQ multiplex PCR was the method, and the copy in TCRdb shows in-frame clones only, minus some. The table includes around 66,000 clones, approximately 90% detected once. This sample comprised peripheral blood, obtained 28 days after the second dose of the MenACWY control vaccine. The receptors shown here come from an adult who received the MenACWY meningococcal vaccine as a control.

This clone was detected only once. The chain carries TRBV15 and TRBJ2-2; D call uncertain. Germline V gene lookup returns CDR1 LNHNV and CDR2 YYDKDF (reference sequence). V was shortened by 5 bases and J by 6 bases, with 22 bases between the two germline ends. There are 17 residues in the CDR3. The CDR3 protein is CATSPRPSWQFSGELFF. In DNA, the CDR3 is TGTGCCACCAGCCCTCGGCCAAGTTGGCAGTTTTCCGGGGAGCTGTTTTTT.

CDR3 nucleotides: TGTGCCTGGAGTCCCCCCGGCGGGAGGAGGGGCCACGAGCAGTACTTC. Translating gives CAWSPPGGRRGHEQYF. The rearrangement joins TRBV30 to TRBJ2-7; 8 bases fit TRBD2. The germline CDR1 and CDR2 sequences are GTSNPN and SVGIG (reference sequence). After removal of 2 bases from V and 5 bases from J, the junction contained 14 bases not matched to a gene. This CDR3 has 16 amino acids.

V usage is TRBV28 and J usage is TRBJ2-2; possibly TRBD1 for D (6 bases). This CDR3 comprises 14 residues. The germline V gene encodes CDR1 MDHEN and CDR2 SYDVKM. V lost 7 bases and J lost 9, with 18 bases in between. This CDR3 is CASINRGSFRELFF. The CDR3 DNA reads TGTGCCAGCATAAATAGGGGGAGTTTCCGGGAGCTGTTTTTT.

The V call is TRBV10-3, the J call TRBJ1-1; D gene unclear. Germline loops: CDR1 ENHRY, CDR2 SYGVKD. This CDR3 contains 12 residues. Trimming stripped 6 bases from V and 2 bases from J, with 7 bases between. CDR3 in DNA: TGTGCCATCAGGCTCGACAACACTGAAGCTTTCTTT. Translated, it gives CAIRLDNTEAFF.

The chain links TRBV6-5 to TRBJ2-1; D gene unclear. From germline, CDR1 is MNHEY and CDR2 SVGAGI. The length of the CDR3 is 11 residues. Trimming shortened V by 7 bases and J by 3 bases, and 4 bases separated the two germline ends. CDR3 protein: CASTDYNEQFF. The CDR3 coding sequence is TGTGCCAGCACGGACTACAATGAGCAGTTCTTC.

CDR3 bases: TGTGCCAGCAGCCCGGACAGGTTTTTAGCGGGGGGTCCAGAGACCCAGTACTTC. Encoded protein: CASSPDRFLAGGPETQYF. V gene TRBV9 combines with J gene TRBJ2-5; 10 bases agree with TRBD2. Trimming cost V 4 bases and J 4 bases; bases outside gene matches: 16. This CDR3 comprises 18 residues. CDR1 SGDLS and CDR2 YYNGEE come from the germline V gene.

The genes are TRBV6-5 and TRBJ1-2; D is ambiguous. This CDR3 region has 15 residues. Germline assignment: CDR1 MNHEY and CDR2 SVGAGI. Trimming left V 0 bases short and J 5 bases short, with 13 bases between. The CDR3 region has the DNA TGTGCCAGCAGTTACTCGAGTACAATGGGATATGGCTACACCTTC. Protein product: CASSYSSTMGYGYTF.

The CDR3 loop is CASSPRLAGSTPNEQYF. For the CDR3, the DNA is TGTGCCAGCAGCCCAAGACTAGCGGGATCGACACCTAACGAGCAGTACTTC. This chain joins TRBV3-1 (or the pseudogene TRBV3-2) and TRBJ2-7; 11 bases fit TRBD2. The CDR3 contains 17 residues. Trimming removed 4 bases from V and 5 bases from J; junction bases left unmatched: 13. Germline CDR1 reads LGHDT; CDR2 reads YNNKEL (reference sequence).

The chain uses TRBV27 and TRBJ2-4; possibly TRBD2 for D (6 bases). Germline CDR1 reads MNHEY; CDR2 reads SMNVEV (reference sequence). V lost 6 bases, J lost 0 bases, and 15 bases lay in between. The CDR3 loop spans 16 amino acids. The CDR3 sequence: CASRPPGGLAKNIQYF. The CDR3 bases are TGTGCCAGCAGGCCACCTGGGGGACTAGCCAAAAACATTCAGTACTTC.

V gene TRBV24-1 combines with J gene TRBJ2-5; a possible D gene is TRBD1 (6 bases). This CDR3 region has 13 residues. V shed 5 bases and J shed 2 bases, with 8 bases lying between them. Germline V gives CDR1 KGHDR, CDR2 SFDVKD. CDR3: CATSGTEQETQYF. The CDR3 coding sequence is TGTGCCACCAGTGGGACAGAACAAGAGACCCAGTACTTC.

The chain recombines TRBV7-2 with TRBJ1-5; TRBD1 matches 8 bases. Germline V CDR1 and CDR2: SGHTA, FQGNSA. The J segment lost 9 bases and the V segment lost 4 bases, leaving 5 bases of the junction unmatched. This CDR3 comprises 13 residues. CDR3 in amino acids: CASSSDRERPQHF. CDR3 coding DNA: TGTGCCAGCAGCTCGGACAGGGAGCGGCCCCAGCATTTT.

V is TRBV27 and J is TRBJ1-4; no definite D call. The CDR3 length is 14 residues. The germline V gene encodes CDR1 MNHEY and CDR2 SMNVEV (reference sequence). V lost 3 bases to trimming and J lost 4 bases, with 9 bases between them. This CDR3 is CASSLGSFNEKLFF. DNA for the CDR3: TGTGCCAGCAGTTTGGGCAGTTTTAATGAAAAACTGTTTTTT.